This T cell receptor beta chain was identified during a study of T cells in localized non-small cell lung cancer. The CDR3 contains 15 residues. V lost 2 bases to trimming and J lost 5 bases, with 15 bases between them. The germline V gene has CDR1 MNHEY and CDR2 SVGAGI. Produced via immunoSEQ multiplex PCR; TCRdb's table is partial and in-frame only. The sample records fewer than 35,000 clones, 94% being singletons. The chain employs TRBV6-5 and TRBJ1-1; the D gene is possibly TRBD1 (6 bases). This sequence was found in a woman between 35 and 75 years old with stage I lung adenocarcinoma. The sequenced sample was peripheral blood, obtained before any cancer treatment. The CDR3: CASSYRGGAGTEAFF. CDR3 DNA sequence: TGTGCCAGCAGTTACCGGGGGGGCGCGGGGACTGAAGCTTTCTTT.